This TCR beta chain was retrieved from a study of cytomegalovirus exposure and HLA in healthy donors. Points from the study as a whole: In the analysis, some V segments, TRBV6-2 and TRBV6-3 included, were excluded as indistinguishable. In a later analysis, HLA-associated beta chains showed higher expansion and lower generation probabilities than comparable chains.

The V gene's germline CDR1 is LNHDA and CDR2 SQIVND (reference sequence). Unmatched junction bases numbered 13, after V lost 6 bases and J lost 7 bases. The CDR3 loop spans 16 amino acids. The PCR contained 60 Vbeta and 13 Jbeta primers. Produced via immunoSEQ multiplex PCR; TCRdb's table is partial and in-frame only. The top ten hold roughly 2.7% of the sample, which has roughly 38,000 clones, 90% seen once. On this clone itself: Its matching antigen is unknown.

This TCR derives from a woman between 18 and 30 years old in good health and CMV-seronegative. The chain combines TRBV19 with TRBJ2-1; TRBD2 agrees at 9 bases. Sequencing used PBMCs. Here the CDR3 reads CASSGTREAGGNEQFF. DNA for the CDR3: TGTGCCAGTAGCGGGACCCGGGAAGCGGGAGGAAATGAGCAGTTCTTC. Supplemented by reference TRBV19 and TRBJ2-1, the full variable domain reads DGGITQSPKYLFRKEGQNVTLSCEQNLNHDAMYWYRQDPGQGLRLIYYSQIVNDFQKGDIAEGYSVSREKKESFPLTVTSAQKNPTAFYLCASSGTREAGGNEQFFGPGTRLTVL.